This T cell receptor (beta chain) is drawn from a study of blood T cell repertoires in COVID-19. Study-level background: PBMCs, B-cell-depleted T cells, or T cells were the source of the cDNA or gDNA that made up the material.

The Seattle site enrolled patients during active infection and followed them longitudinally. Profiling relied on immunoSEQ multiplex PCR, and the TCRdb table lists in-frame clones only, not all of them. The profile shows approximately 290,000 clones, approximately 85% of them singletons. This CDR3 spans 14 amino acids. V lost 4 bases and J lost 3, with 13 bases in between. The germline CDR1 and CDR2 sequences are GTSNPN and SVGIG (reference sequence). This TCR was recovered from a human donor with COVID-19, enrolled during active disease. The donor label of this sample is uncertain. The sequenced material came from peripheral blood. The chain combines TRBV30 with TRBJ1-3, with D perhaps matching TRBD1 (6 bases). The CDR3 DNA reads TGTGCCTGGAACAATCCGGACAGTGGAAACACCATATATTTT. This sequence encodes CAWNNPDSGNTIYF.